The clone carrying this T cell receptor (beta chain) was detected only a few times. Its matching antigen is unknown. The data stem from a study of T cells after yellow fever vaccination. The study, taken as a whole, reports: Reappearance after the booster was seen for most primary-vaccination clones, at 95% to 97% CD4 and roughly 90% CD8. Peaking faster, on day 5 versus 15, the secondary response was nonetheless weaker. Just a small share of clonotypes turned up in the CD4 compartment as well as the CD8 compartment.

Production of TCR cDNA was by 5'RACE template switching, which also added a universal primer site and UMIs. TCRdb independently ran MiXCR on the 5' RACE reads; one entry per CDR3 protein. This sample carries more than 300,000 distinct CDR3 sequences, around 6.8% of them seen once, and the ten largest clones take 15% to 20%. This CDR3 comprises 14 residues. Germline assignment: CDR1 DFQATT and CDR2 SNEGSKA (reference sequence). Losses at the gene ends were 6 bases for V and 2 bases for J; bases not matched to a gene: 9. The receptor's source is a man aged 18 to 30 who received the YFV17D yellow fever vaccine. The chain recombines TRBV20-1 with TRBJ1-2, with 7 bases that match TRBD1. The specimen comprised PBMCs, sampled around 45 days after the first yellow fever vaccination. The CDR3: CSASRPDRNYGYTF. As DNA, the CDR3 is TGCAGTGCCTCTCGGCCGGACAGGAACTATGGCTACACCTTC.